This T cell receptor (beta chain) appears in the sequencing data of a study of cytomegalovirus exposure and HLA in healthy donors. The V end lost 4 bases, the J end lost 4 bases, and 8 bases lay between the germline ends. Per the germline V gene, CDR1 is SQVTM and CDR2 is ANQGSEA. This CDR3 has 12 residues. Study observations and caveats: The listing of 150 to 200 TCR beta chains classed them as cytomegalovirus-associated.

With 60 Vbeta and 13 Jbeta primers, the PCR was carried out. The repertoire was sequenced with immunoSEQ multiplex PCR; TCRdb's copy has only in-frame clones and lacks some. Among 160,000 or so clones, 65% to 80% were seen once, and the ten largest hold 3.5% to 5.5%. This clone was observed a single time. Its antigen is not identified. The sequencing sample was made of PBMCs. The clonotype was recovered from a man aged 35 to 55 in good health and CMV-seronegative. The chain uses TRBV29-1 and TRBJ1-5, with a possible D match to TRBD1 (6 bases). This chain's CDR3 is CSVAGVNQPQHF. The CDR3 coding sequence is TGCAGCGTTGCAGGGGTGAATCAGCCCCAGCATTTT.